Listed below are T cell receptor beta chains from one sample, sequenced in a study of beta chain features in type 1 diabetes. Data came from immunoSEQ multiplex PCR; TCRdb stores just in-frame clones and leaves some out. The data hold about 360,000 clones, with roughly an eighth observed a single time. The sample taken for sequencing was naive CD4+ T cells from blood. The receptors were gathered from a woman aged 18-35 years with type 1 diabetes. CDR3s include the opening cysteine and the closing phenylalanine or tryptophan. The order of the fields is J gene, clone size, D gene, V gene, CDR3 protein, CDR3 DNA. A D gene is named only where the DNA matches it firmly. Not all rows give a size; the values are once, few, many and, for expanded clones, a class.

J: TRBJ1-2
size: NA
D: TRBD1
V: TRBV30
CDR3: CAWSEQGADYGYTF
DNA: TGTGCCTGGAGTGAACAGGGGGCCGACTATGGCTACACCTTC

J: TRBJ2-4
size: NA
D: NA
V: TRBV7-8
CDR3: CASSSTKDIQYF
DNA: TGTGCCAGCAGCTCGACTAAGGACATTCAGTACTTC

J: TRBJ2-7
size: NA
D: TRBD2
V: TRBV7-2
CDR3: CASSFSGGADEQYF
DNA: TGTGCCAGCAGCTTTTCCGGGGGGGCCGACGAGCAGTACTTC

J: TRBJ2-5
size: once
D: TRBD2
V: TRBV7-9
CDR3: CASSDLAGASETQYF
DNA: TGTGCCAGCAGCGACCTAGCGGGGGCCTCAGAGACCCAGTACTTC

J: TRBJ2-3
size: few
D: NA
V: TRBV4-3
CDR3: CASSQVEPGDTQYF
DNA: TGCGCCAGCAGCCAAGTTGAACCCGGGGATACGCAGTATTTT

J: TRBJ2-6
size: NA
D: NA
V: TRBV28
CDR3: CASRRNRFSSRSGANVLTF
DNA: TGTGCCAGCAGACGTAACAGGTTCTCCAGTCGCTCTGGGGCCAACGTCCTGACTTTC

J: TRBJ2-1
size: NA
D: TRBD2
V: TRBV7-9
CDR3: CASSPQGLAENEQFF
DNA: TGTGCCAGCAGCCCTCAAGGACTAGCGGAGAATGAGCAGTTCTTC

J: TRBJ2-1
size: few
D: NA
V: TRBV7-2
CDR3: CASSPRDLGGNEQFF
DNA: TGTGCCAGCAGCCCCCGGGACCTAGGAGGGAATGAGCAGTTCTTC

J: TRBJ2-1
size: few
D: TRBD2
V: TRBV6-1
CDR3: CASSETSSGKDEQFF
DNA: TGTGCCAGCAGTGAAACCTCTAGCGGCAAGGATGAGCAGTTCTTC

J: TRBJ2-1
size: NA
D: NA
V: TRBV15
CDR3: CATSRVPSSYNEQFF
DNA: TGTGCCACCAGCAGAGTACCGAGCTCCTACAATGAGCAGTTCTTC

J: TRBJ1-1
size: few
D: NA
V: TRBV30
CDR3: CAWSAAAEAFF
DNA: TGTGCCTGGAGTGCGGCGGCAGAAGCTTTCTTT

J: TRBJ2-3
size: NA
D: NA
V: TRBV9
CDR3: CASSPRPRGDVTQYF
DNA: TGTGCCAGCAGCCCTCGACCCCGGGGAGACGTTACGCAGTATTTT

J: TRBJ2-5
size: few
D: NA
V: TRBV7-2
CDR3: CASSLIDKTQYF
DNA: TGTGCCAGCAGCTTAATAGACAAGACCCAGTACTTC

J: TRBJ1-1
size: NA
D: NA
V: TRBV4-3
CDR3: CASSRTQGMGTEAFF
DNA: TGCGCCAGCAGCCGCACCCAGGGTATGGGCACTGAAGCTTTCTTT

J: TRBJ2-1
size: few
D: TRBD2
V: TRBV15
CDR3: CATSRLAGGPGEQFF
DNA: TGTGCCACCAGCAGACTAGCGGGGGGGCCGGGTGAGCAGTTCTTC

J: TRBJ2-7
size: NA
D: TRBD2
V: TRBV7-8
CDR3: CASSPVLAGVSYEQYF
DNA: TGTGCCAGCAGCCCCGTGTTGGCGGGGGTTTCCTACGAGCAGTACTTC

J: TRBJ2-5
size: NA
D: TRBD2
V: TRBV7-2
CDR3: CASSLAGLVEETQYF
DNA: TGTGCCAGCAGCTTGGCGGGACTAGTGGAGGAGACCCAGTACTTC

J: TRBJ1-2
size: NA
D: NA
V: TRBV27
CDR3: CASSSADMRRSYGYTF
DNA: TGTGCCAGCAGTTCGGCCGATATGAGACGGAGCTATGGCTACACCTTC

J: TRBJ2-2
size: few
D: TRBD1
V: TRBV11-1
CDR3: CASSHGTATGELFF
DNA: TGTGCCAGCAGCCATGGGACAGCCACCGGGGAGCTGTTTTTT

J: TRBJ2-3
size: few
D: TRBD2
V: TRBV5-4
CDR3: CASSLGTSGSTDTQYF
DNA: TGTGCCAGCAGCTTGGGGACTAGCGGAAGCACAGATACGCAGTATTTT

J: TRBJ2-7
size: NA
D: TRBD1
V: TRBV28
CDR3: CASQTGGLEQYF
DNA: TGTGCCAGCCAGACAGGGGGTCTCGAGCAGTACTTC

J: TRBJ2-1
size: NA
D: TRBD2
V: TRBV2
CDR3: CASSFSGRVAEQFF
DNA: TGTGCCAGCAGTTTTAGCGGGAGGGTCGCTGAGCAGTTCTTC

J: TRBJ2-5
size: NA
D: NA
V: TRBV5-4
CDR3: CASSLVSGGAGTQYF
DNA: TGTGCCAGCAGCTTGGTGTCGGGCGGTGCGGGGACCCAGTACTTC

J: TRBJ2-3
size: few
D: NA
V: TRBV21-1
CDR3: CALRDNGDTQYF
DNA: TGTGCCCTCCGGGACAACGGAGATACGCAGTATTTT

J: TRBJ1-2
size: few
D: NA
V: TRBV4-3
CDR3: CASSPGGNYGYTF
DNA: TGCGCCAGCAGCCCTGGGGGGAACTATGGCTACACCTTC

J: TRBJ2-3
size: few
D: NA
V: TRBV18
CDR3: CATLGADTQYF
DNA: TGTGCCACCTTAGGGGCTGATACGCAGTATTTT

J: TRBJ2-3
size: few
D: NA
V: TRBV9
CDR3: CASRASSSDTQYF
DNA: TGTGCCAGCAGGGCCAGTTCATCAGATACGCAGTATTTT

J: TRBJ2-1
size: NA
D: TRBD2
V: TRBV7-9
CDR3: CASSLTSGRYNEQFF
DNA: TGTGCCAGCAGCCTAACTAGCGGGAGATACAATGAGCAGTTCTTC

J: TRBJ1-2
size: few
D: TRBD1
V: TRBV28
CDR3: CASSFRYRGRVGYTF
DNA: TGTGCCAGCAGTTTCCGCTACAGGGGGCGGGTAGGCTACACCTTC

J: TRBJ2-1
size: NA
D: TRBD2
V: TRBV10-2
CDR3: CASSERTSGSYNEQFF
DNA: TGCGCCAGCAGTGAGAGAACTAGCGGATCCTACAATGAGCAGTTCTTC

J: TRBJ2-1
size: NA
D: TRBD2
V: TRBV5-1
CDR3: CASSLVPPAGSYNEQFF
DNA: TGCGCCAGCAGCTTGGTACCCCCAGCGGGGTCCTACAATGAGCAGTTCTTC

J: TRBJ2-7
size: NA
D: NA
V: TRBV5-4
CDR3: CASSLAQGGHVEQYF
DNA: TGTGCCAGCAGCTTGGCCCAGGGGGGTCACGTAGAGCAGTACTTC

J: TRBJ2-1
size: NA
D: NA
V: TRBV28
CDR3: CASRRLTYNEQFF
DNA: TGTGCCAGCAGGCGACTAACGTACAATGAGCAGTTCTTC

J: TRBJ2-6
size: few
D: NA
V: TRBV30
CDR3: CAWSLDFINSGANVLTF
DNA: TGTGCCTGGAGCCTAGATTTCATTAACTCTGGGGCCAACGTCCTGACTTTC

J: TRBJ2-7
size: few
D: TRBD1
V: TRBV7-9
CDR3: CASSFTGQGSYEQYF
DNA: TGTGCCAGCAGCTTTACGGGACAGGGCTCCTACGAGCAGTACTTC

J: TRBJ2-1
size: NA
D: TRBD2
V: TRBV5-4
CDR3: CASSQWTSGNEQFF
DNA: TGTGCCAGCAGTCAGTGGACTAGCGGAAATGAGCAGTTCTTC

J: TRBJ2-7
size: few
D: NA
V: TRBV7-9
CDR3: CASSPYYEQYF
DNA: TGTGCCAGCAGCCCGTACTACGAGCAGTACTTC

J: TRBJ2-2
size: few
D: NA
V: TRBV30
CDR3: CAWSVTGAGELFF
DNA: TGTGCCTGGAGTGTTACGGGAGCCGGGGAGCTGTTTTTT

J: TRBJ2-7
size: few
D: TRBD1
V: TRBV5-1
CDR3: CASSLGQGPEQYF
DNA: TGCGCCAGCAGCTTGGGACAGGGGCCCGAGCAGTACTTC

J: TRBJ2-1
size: NA
D: TRBD2
V: TRBV7-3
CDR3: CASSKMREGNEQFF
DNA: TGTGCCAGCAGCAAAATGCGGGAGGGGAATGAGCAGTTCTTC

J: TRBJ2-7
size: few
D: TRBD2
V: TRBV19
CDR3: CASSAGASGTTEQYF
DNA: TGTGCCAGTAGTGCCGGGGCTAGCGGGACTACAGAGCAGTACTTC

J: TRBJ2-1
size: few
D: NA
V: TRBV13
CDR3: CASSPPGGIFSYNEQFF
DNA: TGTGCCAGCAGCCCCCCGGGCGGGATTTTCTCCTACAATGAGCAGTTCTTC

J: TRBJ2-2
size: few
D: NA
V: TRBV6-5
CDR3: CASSYSETTGPGELFF
DNA: TGTGCCAGCAGTTACTCAGAGACTACCGGTCCCGGGGAGCTGTTTTTT

J: TRBJ2-7
size: NA
D: TRBD1
V: TRBV19
CDR3: CASSTQGTSYEQYF
DNA: TGTGCCAGTAGTACACAGGGGACCTCCTACGAGCAGTACTTC

J: TRBJ1-5
size: NA
D: NA
V: TRBV7-2
CDR3: CASSLTIISGQPQHF
DNA: TGTGCCAGCAGCTTAACCATCATCTCGGGGCAGCCCCAGCATTTT